One sample yielded the 21 T cell receptor beta chains listed below, sequenced in a study of T cells in Graves' hyperthyroidism and ophthalmopathy. TCR beta CDR3 regions were amplified from RNA. Carried out on the TCR CDR3, a first-round RT-PCR used the HTBI primer set. TCRdb passed the multiplex PCR reads through MiXCR, listing each CDR3 protein once. The sample includes about 520,000 distinct CDR3 sequences, approximately 25% of them seen just once. Sequencing was done on a sample of blood. These receptors originate from a woman aged 25 to 39 with Graves' ophthalmopathy.

This clonotype was recorded at least ten times. This chain joins TRBV20-1 and TRBJ2-4; tentatively, D is TRBD1 (6 bases). CDR3 size: 14 residues. V shed 1 base and J shed 6 bases, with 13 bases lying between them. Germline V lookup: CDR1 DFQATT, CDR2 SNEGSKA (reference sequence). CDR3 in DNA: TGCAGTGCTAGAGGGGACATCGGATTAAACATTCAGTACTTC. It codes for CSARGDIGLNIQYF.

J is TRBJ2-2 and V is TRBV4-1; tentatively, D is TRBD1 or TRBD2 (5 bases each). CDR1 and CDR2 (germline): MGHRA, YSYEKL. Trimming shortened V by 1 base and J by 6 bases, and 9 bases separated the two germline ends. This CDR3 is built from 14 residues. The CDR3 sequence: CASSQGGIAGELFF. CDR3 in DNA: TGCGCCAGCAGCCAAGGGGGGATCGCCGGGGAGCTGTTTTTT.

This clonotype appeared once. The rearrangement uses TRBV10-3 and TRBJ2-7, with a possible D match to TRBD1 (6 bases). From germline, CDR1 is ENHRY and CDR2 SYGVKD. Deletions cut 10 bases from V and 9 bases from J, with 28 bases between. CDR3 length: 15 amino acids. The CDR3 loop is CATTGLADRGPRQYF. DNA for the CDR3: TGTGCCACCACGGGTTTGGCGGACAGAGGACCGAGGCAGTACTTC.

There are many counts of this clonotype. The junction departs from the called germline gene at one end, perhaps through a read error. The chain recombines TRBV6-5 with TRBJ1-2; 7 nucleotides line up with TRBD1. In germline, CDR1 is MNHEY, CDR2 SVGAGI. The CDR3 loop spans 13 amino acids. The DNA of the CDR3 is TGTGCCAGCAGTAACTCGACAGGGCACGGCTACACCTTC. Its protein is CASSNSTGHGYTF.

The DNA for the CDR3 is TGTGCCAGCAGTTCCGTGGACGGCCTGGGTTACTACGAGCAGTACTTC. Encoded protein: CASSSVDGLGYYEQYF. V usage is TRBV6-5 and J usage is TRBJ2-7; the D is unclear. CDR3 length: 16 residues. CDR1 MNHEY and CDR2 SVGAGI come from the germline V gene. V shed 4 bases and J shed 3 bases, with 19 bases lying between them.

V gene TRBV18 combines with J gene TRBJ1-1; weak D call: TRBD1 (5 bases). V lost 8 bases to trimming and J lost 5 bases, with 24 bases between them. The CDR3 has 16 amino acids. Per the germline V gene, CDR1 is KGHSH and CDR2 is LQKENI. CDR3 sequence (DNA): TGTGCCAGCCGGGTCTTAGGGGCAGCCTACGGGACTGAAGCTTTCTTT. Encoded protein: CASRVLGAAYGTEAFF. Using reference TRBV18 and TRBJ1-1 for the parts outside the CDR3, the full variable domain is NAGVMQNPRHLVRRRGQEARLRCSPMKGHSHVYWYRQLPEEGLKFMVYLQKENIIDESGMPKERFSAEFPKEGPSILRIQQVVRGDSAAYFCASRVLGAAYGTEAFFGQGTRLTVV.

This clonotype was counted at least ten times. This chain joins TRBV30 and TRBJ2-5; 9 bases fit TRBD2. The CDR3 extends over 15 amino acids. The junction had 7 bases not matched to a gene; V was cut back by 0 bases and J by 5 bases. CDR1 and CDR2 (germline): GTSNPN, SVGIG (reference sequence). CDR3 region: CAWSVWRGGSETQYF. The CDR3, as DNA: TGTGCCTGGAGTGTTTGGCGGGGGGGCTCGGAGACCCAGTACTTC.

The chain recombines TRBV7-3 with TRBJ2-2, with a weak D call TRBD2 (5 bases). V dropped 5 bases and J dropped 4 bases, with 17 bases sitting between them. The CDR3 runs 16 residues. Germline V gene lookup returns CDR1 SGHTA and CDR2 FQGTGA. CDR3 coding DNA: TGTGCCAGCAGCGGTCGAGGCCTCGAGGGCACCGGGGAGCTGTTTTTT. Translation gives CASSGRGLEGTGELFF.

Only a few counts were recorded for this clonotype. The J gene is TRBJ2-5, the V gene TRBV20-1, with 7 bases lining up with TRBD2. Germline V gene data show CDR1 as DFQATT and CDR2 as SNEGSKA (reference sequence). The CDR3 runs 14 residues. Losses at the gene ends were 8 bases for V and 2 bases for J; bases not matched to a gene: 11. The CDR3 DNA is TGCAGTACTCCATCACGCGGGGGACAAGAGACCCAGTACTTC. It yields the protein CSTPSRGGQETQYF.

This clonotype was seen at least ten times. The chain carries TRBV3-1 and TRBJ1-1; D gene uncertain. The V end lost 0 bases, the J end lost 0 bases, and 17 bases lay between the germline ends. This CDR3 comprises 18 residues. Per the germline V gene, CDR1 is LGHDT and CDR2 is YNNKEL (reference sequence). The CDR3 loop reads CASSQELFRLTMNTEAFF. Here the CDR3 DNA reads TGTGCCAGCAGCCAAGAATTATTTAGACTGACGATGAACACTGAAGCTTTCTTT. The variable domain in full, with the rest retrieved from reference TRBV3-1 and TRBJ1-1, is DTAVSQTPKYLVTQMGNDKSIKCEQNLGHDTMYWYKQDSKKFLKIMFSYNNKELIINETVPNRFSPKSPDKAHLNLHINSLELGDSAVYFCASSQELFRLTMNTEAFFGQGTRLTVV.

The table lists this clonotype with many counts. V and J are TRBV29-1 and TRBJ2-5; TRBD1 aligns across 9 bases. Unmatched junction bases numbered 1, after V lost 6 bases and J lost 2 bases. The CDR3 is 12 residues long. CDR1 SQVTM and CDR2 ANQGSEA come from the germline V gene. For the CDR3, the DNA is TGCAGCGTCGGGACAGGGCAAGAGACCCAGTACTTC. Amino acids: CSVGTGQETQYF.

The rearrangement joins TRBV6-1 to TRBJ2-7, with 8 bases aligning to TRBD1. The CDR3 contains 14 residues. V shed 2 bases and J 5 bases; nucleotides not matched to a gene: 5. The V gene's germline CDR1 is MNHNS and CDR2 SASEGT. DNA of the CDR3: TGTGCCAGCAGTGAACGACAGGGGATGGACGAGCAGTACTTC. Its protein product is CASSERQGMDEQYF.

This clonotype came up a few times. The genes are TRBV5-1 and TRBJ2-7, with D possibly being TRBD2 (5 bases). From germline, CDR1 is SGHRS and CDR2 YFSETQ. This CDR3 region has 14 residues. Trimming stripped 1 base from V and 5 bases from J, with 13 bases between. CDR3: CASSLSGMGDEQYF. Written as DNA, the CDR3 is TGCGCCAGCAGCTTGTCCGGGATGGGCGACGAGCAGTACTTC.

This clonotype was seen a few times. This chain links TRBV25-1 with TRBJ1-2; D is possibly TRBD1 (5 bases). CDR1 and CDR2 from the germline V gene are MGHDK and SYGVNS. V was clipped by 5 bases and J by 6 bases, with 25 bases between them. The CDR3 loop spans 17 amino acids. The CDR3 protein is CASSLWDFGGPLDGYTF. Written as DNA, the CDR3 is TGTGCCAGCAGTCTTTGGGACTTTGGTGGACCCCTGGATGGCTACACCTTC.

This clonotype was counted between two and nine times. This chain uses TRBV27 with TRBJ2-2, with no clear D. CDR3 size: 15 residues. CDR1 and CDR2 from the germline V gene are MNHEY and SMNVEV (reference sequence). V lost 1 base and J lost 4, with 10 bases in between. The CDR3 loop is CASSLLGQLTGELFF. CDR3 DNA sequence: TGTGCCAGCAGTTTATTAGGGCAGCTCACCGGGGAGCTGTTTTTT.

This clonotype appeared a few times. This chain uses TRBV6-1 with TRBJ2-7; D possibly corresponds to TRBD1 (6 bases). Germline CDR1 MNHNS, CDR2 SASEGT. The CDR3 consists of 15 residues. Trimming cost V 2 bases and J 3 bases, with 14 bases left between them. The CDR3 coding sequence is TGTGCCAGCAGTGAATTTGAGACAGGTGACTACGAGCAGTACTTC. Translating gives CASSEFETGDYEQYF.

At least ten counts were recorded for this clonotype. V gene TRBV29-1 combines with J gene TRBJ1-1; D is unresolved. The germline CDR1 and CDR2 sequences are SQVTM and ANQGSEA. V lost 5 bases and J 2 bases, leaving 12 bases between the germline ends. The CDR3 extends over 13 amino acids. The CDR3 is CSVRAEVNTEAFF. The DNA for the CDR3 is TGCAGCGTTCGGGCCGAGGTTAACACTGAAGCTTTCTTT.

This clonotype has at least ten counts. V gene TRBV28 combines with J gene TRBJ1-5; D is perhaps TRBD1 (5 bases). Trimming took 3 bases from V and 4 from J, leaving 10 bases between them. Germline CDR1 and CDR2: MDHEN and SYDVKM. CDR3 size: 14 residues. CDR3 loop: CASSFPRANQPQHF. CDR3 bases: TGTGCCAGCAGTTTTCCCAGGGCTAATCAGCCCCAGCATTTT.

This clonotype was found many times. Here the CDR3 reads CASSPPRQGHEATF. DNA of the CDR3: TGTGCCAGCAGCCCACCAAGACAGGGGCACGAGGCCACCTTC. The V call is TRBV7-9, the J call TRBJ1-2, with 8 bases fitting TRBD1. V trimming: 5 bases; J trimming: 13 bases; junction bases outside the gene matches: 15. This CDR3 region has 14 residues. CDR1 and CDR2 from the germline V gene are SEHNR and FQNEAQ (reference sequence).

This clonotype was seen repeatedly, ten times or more. The CDR3 DNA sequence: TGTGCCAGCACCCAGACAATAGCTAACTATGGCTACACCTTC. It yields the protein CASTQTIANYGYTF. V and J are TRBV28 and TRBJ1-2; D is ambiguous. V lost 7 bases and J lost 0, with 12 bases in between. The CDR3 spans 14 residues. The germline V gene encodes CDR1 MDHEN and CDR2 SYDVKM.

This sequence joins TRBV30 and TRBJ1-1; D may be TRBD1 (6 bases). Germline lookup yields CDR1 GTSNPN and CDR2 SVGIG (reference sequence). Trimming stripped 8 bases from V and 0 bases from J, with 10 bases between. The CDR3 consists of 12 residues. DNA for the CDR3: TGTGCCGGCAACAGGGTGAACACTGAAGCTTTCTTT. It specifies CAGNRVNTEAFF.